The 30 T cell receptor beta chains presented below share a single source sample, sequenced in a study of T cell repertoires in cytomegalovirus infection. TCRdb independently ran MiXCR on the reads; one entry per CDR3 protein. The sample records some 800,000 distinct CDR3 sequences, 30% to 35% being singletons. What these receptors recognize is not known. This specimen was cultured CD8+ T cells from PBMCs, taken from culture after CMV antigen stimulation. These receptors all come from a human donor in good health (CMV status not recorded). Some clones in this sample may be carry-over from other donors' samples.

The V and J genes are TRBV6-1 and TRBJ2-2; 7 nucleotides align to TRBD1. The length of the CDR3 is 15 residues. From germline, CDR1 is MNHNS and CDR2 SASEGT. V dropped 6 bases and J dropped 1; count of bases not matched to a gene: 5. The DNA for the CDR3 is TGTGCCAGCAGCGGACAGGAAATGAACACCGGGGAGCTGTTTTTT. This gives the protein CASSGQEMNTGELFF.

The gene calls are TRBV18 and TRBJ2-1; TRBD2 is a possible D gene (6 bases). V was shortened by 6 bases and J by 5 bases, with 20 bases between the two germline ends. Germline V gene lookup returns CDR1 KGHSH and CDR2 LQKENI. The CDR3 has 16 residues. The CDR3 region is CASSPRREAPDNEQFF. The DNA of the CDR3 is TGTGCCAGCTCCCCCCGGAGGGAGGCCCCGGACAATGAGCAGTTCTTC.

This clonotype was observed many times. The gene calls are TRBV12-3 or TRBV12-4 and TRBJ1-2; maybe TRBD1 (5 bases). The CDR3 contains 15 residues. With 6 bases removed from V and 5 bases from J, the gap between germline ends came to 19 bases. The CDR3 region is CASSPGRGDVYGYTF. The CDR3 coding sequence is TGTGCCAGCAGCCCTGGGAGGGGCGACGTTTATGGCTACACCTTC.

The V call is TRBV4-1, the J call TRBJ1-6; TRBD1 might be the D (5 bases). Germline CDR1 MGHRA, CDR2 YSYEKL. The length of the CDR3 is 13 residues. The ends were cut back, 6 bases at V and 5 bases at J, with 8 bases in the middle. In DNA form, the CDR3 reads TGCGCCAGCAGACAGGCCAATAATTCACCCCTCCACTTT. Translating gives CASRQANNSPLHF.

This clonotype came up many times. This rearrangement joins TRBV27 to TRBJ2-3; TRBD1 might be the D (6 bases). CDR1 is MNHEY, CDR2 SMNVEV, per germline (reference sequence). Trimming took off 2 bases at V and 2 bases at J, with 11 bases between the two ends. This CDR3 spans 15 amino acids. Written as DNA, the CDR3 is TGTGCCAGCAGTTTAAGTCAGGGGCTCACAGATACGCAGTATTTT. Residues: CASSLSQGLTDTQYF.

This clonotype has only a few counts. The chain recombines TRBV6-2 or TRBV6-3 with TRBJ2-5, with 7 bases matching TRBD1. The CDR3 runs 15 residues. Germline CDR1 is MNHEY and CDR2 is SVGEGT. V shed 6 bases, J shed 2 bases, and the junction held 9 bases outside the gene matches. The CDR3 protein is CASSPDREDQETQYF. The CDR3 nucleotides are TGTGCCAGCAGCCCCGACAGGGAAGATCAAGAGACCCAGTACTTC.

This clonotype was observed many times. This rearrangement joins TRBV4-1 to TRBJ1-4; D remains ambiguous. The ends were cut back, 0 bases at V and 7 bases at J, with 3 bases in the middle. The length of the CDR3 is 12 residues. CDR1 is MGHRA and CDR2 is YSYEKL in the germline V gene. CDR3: CASSQDGEKLFF. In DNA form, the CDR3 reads TGCGCCAGCAGCCAAGACGGTGAAAAACTGTTTTTT.

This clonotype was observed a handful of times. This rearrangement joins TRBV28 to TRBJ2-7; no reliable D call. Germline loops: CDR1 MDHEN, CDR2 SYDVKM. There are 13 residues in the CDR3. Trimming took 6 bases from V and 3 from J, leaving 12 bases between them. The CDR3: CASRPNSLYEQYV. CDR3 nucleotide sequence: TGTGCCAGCAGACCCAATTCCCTCTACGAGCAGTACGTC.

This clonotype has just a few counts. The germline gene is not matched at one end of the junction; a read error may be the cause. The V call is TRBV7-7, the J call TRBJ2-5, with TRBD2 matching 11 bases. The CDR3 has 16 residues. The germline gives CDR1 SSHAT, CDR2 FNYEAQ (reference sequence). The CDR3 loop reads CASSLVSGGAEETQYF. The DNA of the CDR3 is TGTGCTAGCAGCTTAGTTAGCGGGGGGGCCGAAGAGACCCAGTACTTC.

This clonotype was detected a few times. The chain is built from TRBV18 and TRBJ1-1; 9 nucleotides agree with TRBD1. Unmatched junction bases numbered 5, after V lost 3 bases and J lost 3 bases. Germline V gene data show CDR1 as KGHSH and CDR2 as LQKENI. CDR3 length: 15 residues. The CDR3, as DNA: TGTGCCAGCTCACCGGTGGGACAGGGCTACACTGAAGCTTTCTTT. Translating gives CASSPVGQGYTEAFF.

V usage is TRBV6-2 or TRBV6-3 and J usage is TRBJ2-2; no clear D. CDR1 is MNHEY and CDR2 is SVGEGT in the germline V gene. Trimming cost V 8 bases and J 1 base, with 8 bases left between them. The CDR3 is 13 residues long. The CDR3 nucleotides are TGTGCCAGCGTCAACCTGAACACCGGGGAGCTGTTTTTT. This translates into CASVNLNTGELFF.

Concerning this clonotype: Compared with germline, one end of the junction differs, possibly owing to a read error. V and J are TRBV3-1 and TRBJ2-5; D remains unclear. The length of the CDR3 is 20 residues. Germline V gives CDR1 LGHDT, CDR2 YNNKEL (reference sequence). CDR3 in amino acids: CASSQDYIGLYVWYQEAQYF. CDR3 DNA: TGTGCCAGCAGCCAAGACTACATAGGGTTATACGTCTGGTACCAAGAGGCCCAGTACTTC.

As DNA, the CDR3 is TGTGCCAGCAGCTCAACAGACCGAGCTTTCTTT. Protein: CASSSTDRAFF. The genes are TRBV5-6 and TRBJ1-1; no clear D. The CDR3 is 11 amino acids. V was trimmed by 3 bases and J by 10 bases, leaving 10 bases between them. Per the germline V gene, CDR1 is SGHDT and CDR2 is YYEEEE.

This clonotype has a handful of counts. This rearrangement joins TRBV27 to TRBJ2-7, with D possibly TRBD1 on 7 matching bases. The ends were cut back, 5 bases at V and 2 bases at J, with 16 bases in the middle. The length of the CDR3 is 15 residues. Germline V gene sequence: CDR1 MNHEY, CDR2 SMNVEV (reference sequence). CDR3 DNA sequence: TGTGCCAGCAGTCCCCGGGGGACAGCAGCCTACGAGCAGTACTTC. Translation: CASSPRGTAAYEQYF.

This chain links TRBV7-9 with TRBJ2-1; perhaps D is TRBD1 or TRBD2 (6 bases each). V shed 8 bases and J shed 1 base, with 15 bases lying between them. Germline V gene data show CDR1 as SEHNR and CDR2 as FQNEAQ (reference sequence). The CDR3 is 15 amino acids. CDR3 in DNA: TGTGCCAGCGTCGAGGGGGGTCGGTCCTACAATGAGCAGTTCTTC. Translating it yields CASVEGGRSYNEQFF.

The CDR3 sequence: CASSILNDRREKLFF. The CDR3 DNA follows: TGTGCCAGTAGTATCCTCAACGATCGACGGGAAAAACTGTTTTTT. J is TRBJ1-4 and V is TRBV19; D unresolved. Germline V CDR1 and CDR2: LNHDA, SQIVND (reference sequence). V lost 3 bases and J 8 bases, leaving 16 bases between the germline ends. This CDR3 region has 15 residues.

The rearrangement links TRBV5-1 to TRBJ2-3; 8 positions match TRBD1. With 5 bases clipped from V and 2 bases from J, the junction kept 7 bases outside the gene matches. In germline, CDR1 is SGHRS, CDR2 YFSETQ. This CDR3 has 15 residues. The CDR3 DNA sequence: TGCGCCAGCAGTGCGGACAGGGCCTACACAGATACGCAGTATTTT. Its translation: CASSADRAYTDTQYF.

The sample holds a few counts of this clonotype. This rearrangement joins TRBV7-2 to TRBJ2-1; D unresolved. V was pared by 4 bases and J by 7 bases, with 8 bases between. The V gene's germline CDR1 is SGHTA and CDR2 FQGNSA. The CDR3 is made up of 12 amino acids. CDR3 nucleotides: TGTGCCAGCAGCTCTATCTCGAATGAGCAGTTCTTC. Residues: CASSSISNEQFF.

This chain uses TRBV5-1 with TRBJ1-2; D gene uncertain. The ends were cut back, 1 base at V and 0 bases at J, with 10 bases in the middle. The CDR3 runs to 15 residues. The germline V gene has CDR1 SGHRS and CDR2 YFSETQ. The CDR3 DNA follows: TGCGCCAGCAGCTTGATGGGAGGCCCTAACTATGGCTACACCTTC. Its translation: CASSLMGGPNYGYTF.

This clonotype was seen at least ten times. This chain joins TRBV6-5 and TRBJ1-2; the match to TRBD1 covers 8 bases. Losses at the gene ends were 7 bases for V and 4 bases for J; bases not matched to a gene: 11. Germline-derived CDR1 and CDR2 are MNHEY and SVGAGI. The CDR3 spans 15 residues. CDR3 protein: CASTDVRDRIYGYTF. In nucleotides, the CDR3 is TGTGCCAGCACCGATGTGCGGGACAGGATCTATGGCTACACCTTC.

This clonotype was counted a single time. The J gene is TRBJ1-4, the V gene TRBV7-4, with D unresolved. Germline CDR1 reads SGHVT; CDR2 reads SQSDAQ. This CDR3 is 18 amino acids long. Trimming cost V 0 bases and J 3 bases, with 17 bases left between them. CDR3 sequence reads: CASSLAIRRERANEKLFF. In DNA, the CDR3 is TGTGCCAGCAGCTTAGCAATCCGCCGGGAGCGAGCTAATGAAAAACTGTTTTTT.

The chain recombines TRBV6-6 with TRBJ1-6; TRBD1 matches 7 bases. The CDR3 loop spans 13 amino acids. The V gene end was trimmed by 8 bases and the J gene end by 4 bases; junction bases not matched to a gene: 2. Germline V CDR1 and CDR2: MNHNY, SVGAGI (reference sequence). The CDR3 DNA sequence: TGTGCCAGCGGGGGACAGTATAATTCACCCCTCCACTTT. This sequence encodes CASGGQYNSPLHF.

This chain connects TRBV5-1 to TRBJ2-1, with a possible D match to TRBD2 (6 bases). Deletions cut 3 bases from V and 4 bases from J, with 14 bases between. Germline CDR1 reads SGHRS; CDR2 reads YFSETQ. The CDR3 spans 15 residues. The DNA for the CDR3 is TGCGCCAGCAGCTCTTCGGGACTGGGATACAATGAGCAGTTCTTC. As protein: CASSSSGLGYNEQFF.

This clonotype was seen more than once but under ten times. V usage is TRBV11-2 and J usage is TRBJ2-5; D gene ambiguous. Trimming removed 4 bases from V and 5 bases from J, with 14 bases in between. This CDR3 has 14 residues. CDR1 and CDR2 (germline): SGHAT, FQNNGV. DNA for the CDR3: TGTGCCAGCAGCTCCCCAGGCTTTTTGGAGACCCAGTACTTC. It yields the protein CASSSPGFLETQYF. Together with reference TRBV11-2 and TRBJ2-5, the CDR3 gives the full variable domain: EAGVAQSPRYKIIEKRQSVAFWCNPISGHATLYWYQQILGQGPKLLIQFQNNGVVDDSQLPKDRFSAERLKGVDSTLKIQPAKLEDSAVYLCASSSPGFLETQYFGPGTRLLVL.

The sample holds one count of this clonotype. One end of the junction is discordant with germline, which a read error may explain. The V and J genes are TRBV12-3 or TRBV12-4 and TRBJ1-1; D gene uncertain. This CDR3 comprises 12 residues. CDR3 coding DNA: TGTGTCAGCAGTTTAGCGGGGACTGAAGCTTTCTTT. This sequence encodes CVSSLAGTEAFF.

The CDR3 nucleotides are TGTGCCAGGACGGACAGGGACCCCAATAATAACTATGGCTACACCTTC. Translation: CARTDRDPNNNYGYTF. V is TRBV2 and J is TRBJ1-2, with TRBD1 identical over 8 bases. The CDR3 spans 16 residues. V was clipped by 9 bases and J by 1 base; unmatched bases: 13. The germline V gene encodes CDR1 SNHLY and CDR2 FYNNEI. Complete variable domain (other parts from reference TRBV2 and TRBJ1-2): EPEVTQTPSHQVTQMGQEVILRCVPISNHLYFYWYRQILGQKVEFLVSFYNNEISEKSEIFDDQFSVERPDGSNFTLKIRSTKLEDSAMYFCARTDRDPNNNYGYTFGSGTRLTVV.

The CDR3 bases are TGTGCCAGCAACCCCGCGGGGGGGCCTTATTCTTTTGAGACCCAGTACTTC. Residues: CASNPAGGPYSFETQYF. The chain uses TRBV12-3 or TRBV12-4 and TRBJ2-5; 9 bases align to TRBD2. J gave up 5 bases and V 7 bases, and 17 bases lay outside the gene matches. CDR3 length equals 17 residues.

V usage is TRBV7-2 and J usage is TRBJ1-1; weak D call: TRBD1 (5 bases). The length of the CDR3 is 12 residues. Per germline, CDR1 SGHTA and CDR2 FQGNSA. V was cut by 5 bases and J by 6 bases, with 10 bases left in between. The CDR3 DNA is TGTGCCAGCAGCCTCGACAGCCCTGAAGCTTTCTTT. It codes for CASSLDSPEAFF.

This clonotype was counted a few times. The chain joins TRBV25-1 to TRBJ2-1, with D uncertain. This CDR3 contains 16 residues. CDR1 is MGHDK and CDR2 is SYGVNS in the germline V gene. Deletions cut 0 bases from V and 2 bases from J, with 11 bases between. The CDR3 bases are TGTGCCAGCAGTGAATATTTCCAAGTCGCCTACAATGAGCAGTTCTTC. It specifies CASSEYFQVAYNEQFF.

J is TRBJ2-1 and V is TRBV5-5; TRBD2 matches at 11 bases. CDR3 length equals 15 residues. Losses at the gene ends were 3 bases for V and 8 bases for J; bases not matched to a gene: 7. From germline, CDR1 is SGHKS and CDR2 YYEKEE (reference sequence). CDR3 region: CASSYSGGAADEQFF. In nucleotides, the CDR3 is TGTGCCAGCAGCTATAGCGGGGGGGCCGCGGATGAGCAGTTCTTC.